These 19 T cell receptor beta chains share one sample of origin, sequenced in a study of cytomegalovirus exposure and HLA in healthy donors. This PCR relied on a set of 60 Vbeta primers and 13 Jbeta primers. Method: immunoSEQ multiplex PCR; TCRdb's copy keeps in-frame clones and lacks some. The sample includes approximately 180,000 clones, 80% to 90% of them seen just once. Sequenced sample: PBMCs. The source of these receptors is a girl under 18 in good health and CMV-seropositive.

V gene TRBV7-3 combines with J gene TRBJ1-2; D remains ambiguous. The length of the CDR3 is 13 residues. The germline gives CDR1 SGHTA, CDR2 FQGTGA. V was cut by 5 bases and J by 4 bases, with 11 bases left in between. CDR3 amino acids: CASSPQEGYGYTF. The CDR3, as DNA: TGTGCCAGCAGCCCCCAAGAGGGCTATGGCTACACCTTC.

The V gene is TRBV15, the J gene TRBJ2-1, with no clear D. The CDR3 totals 12 residues. Looked up from germline, CDR1 is LNHNV and CDR2 is YYDKDF (reference sequence). The V gene lost 0 bases and the J gene lost 10 bases, with 7 bases spanning the gap. The CDR3: CATSRDFGEQFF. DNA of the CDR3: TGTGCCACCAGCAGAGATTTCGGGGAGCAGTTCTTC.

This clone occurred once. The rearrangement uses TRBV11-3 and TRBJ1-3; D unresolved. The CDR3 length is 14 residues. The V end was cut by 0 bases, the J end by 0 bases, with 3 bases between. Per germline, CDR1 SGHNT and CDR2 YENEEA. CDR3 in amino acids: CASSLDRSGNTIYF. Here the CDR3 DNA reads TGTGCCAGCAGCTTAGATCGCTCTGGAAACACCATATATTTT.

The chain has TRBV9 and TRBJ1-1; 9 bases are a match to TRBD1. The junction had 12 bases not matched to a gene; V was cut back by 2 bases and J by 1 base. In germline, CDR1 is SGDLS, CDR2 YYNGEE. The CDR3 sequence is 18 residues long. DNA of the CDR3: TGTGCCAGCAGCGTTGACCCGACAGGGGGGCTTCGGAACACTGAAGCTTTCTTT. The encoded protein is CASSVDPTGGLRNTEAFF.

The rearrangement links TRBV7-3 to TRBJ2-1; 11 bases map to TRBD2. The CDR3 is 17 amino acids. Germline lookup yields CDR1 SGHTA and CDR2 FQGTGA. Trimming at V came to 0 bases and at J to 10 bases, leaving 11 bases not matched to a gene. In nucleotides, the CDR3 is TGTGCCAGCAGCTTAACGGGTACTAGCGGGGGCACACCCGAGCAGTTCTTC. Its translation is CASSLTGTSGGTPEQFF. The full variable domain, with the rest looked up from reference TRBV7-3 and TRBJ2-1, is GAGVSQTPSNKVTEKGKYVELRCDPISGHTALYWYRQSLGQGPEFLIYFQGTGAADDSGLPNDRFFAVRPEGSVSTLKIQRTERGDSAVYLCASSLTGTSGGTPEQFFGPGTRLTVL.

The chain joins TRBV18 to TRBJ2-3; TRBD2 agrees at 7 bases. V shed 4 bases and J 3 bases; nucleotides not matched to a gene: 10. From germline, CDR1 is KGHSH and CDR2 LQKENI. The CDR3 is made up of 16 amino acids. Here the CDR3 DNA reads TGTGCCAGCTCACTTCAGCGGGACTCGGAGACAGATACGCAGTATTTT. This encodes CASSLQRDSETDTQYF.

The chain employs TRBV7-3 and TRBJ1-2; no clear D gene. This CDR3 comprises 13 residues. Germline assignment: CDR1 SGHTA and CDR2 FQGTGA. V was trimmed by 2 bases and J by 4 bases, leaving 8 bases between them. The CDR3 DNA is TGTGCCAGCAGCTTACGGGGAACCTATGGCTACACCTTC. As protein: CASSLRGTYGYTF.

CDR3 amino acids: CASSVGKSSYEQYF. CDR3 in DNA: TGTGCCAGCAGCGTAGGTAAGAGCTCCTACGAGCAGTACTTC. The chain is built from TRBV9 and TRBJ2-7; D is uncertain. The CDR3 consists of 14 residues. Per the germline V gene, CDR1 is SGDLS and CDR2 is YYNGEE. Trimming left V 0 bases short and J 0 bases short, with 7 bases between. Supplemented by reference TRBV9 and TRBJ2-7, the full variable domain reads DSGVTQTPKHLITATGQRVTLRCSPRSGDLSVYWYQQSLDQGLQFLIQYYNGEERAKGNILERFSAQQFPDLHSELNLSSLELGDSALYFCASSVGKSSYEQYFGPGTRLTVT.

Concerning this clone: At one of its ends the junction is not consistent with the germline gene, which may arise from a read error. This chain uses TRBV7-2 with TRBJ1-1; D is unresolved. CDR3 length: 16 residues. Germline CDR1 reads SGHTA; CDR2 reads FQGNSA. CDR3: CASTLLNLRQNTEAFF. CDR3 sequence (DNA): TGTGCCAGCACCTTATTAAACCTTCGACAGAACACTGAAGCTTTCTTT.

The chain carries TRBV5-6 and TRBJ2-7; D perhaps matches TRBD2 (5 bases). Trimming removed 4 bases from V and 0 bases from J, with 8 bases in between. Germline V gene lookup returns CDR1 SGHDT and CDR2 YYEEEE. This CDR3 contains 13 residues. This CDR3 is CASSPGNSYEQYF. The CDR3 region has the DNA TGTGCCAGCAGCCCCGGGAACTCCTACGAGCAGTACTTC.

The J gene is TRBJ1-4, the V gene TRBV9; D gene uncertain. The V end lost 0 bases, the J end lost 4 bases, and 13 bases lay between the germline ends. CDR3 size: 16 residues. Per the germline V gene, CDR1 is SGDLS and CDR2 is YYNGEE. This CDR3 reads CASSVGWWEDNEKLFF. The CDR3 DNA follows: TGTGCCAGCAGCGTAGGATGGTGGGAGGATAATGAAAAACTGTTTTTT.

This clone was picked up one time. This chain connects TRBV30 to TRBJ1-3; 9 bases fit TRBD1. The CDR3 has 16 amino acids. The junction had 16 bases not matched to a gene; V was cut back by 4 bases and J by 9 bases. Germline CDR1 reads GTSNPN; CDR2 reads SVGIG (reference sequence). CDR3 protein: CAWTFGDRAARGTIYF. As DNA, the CDR3 is TGTGCCTGGACTTTTGGGGACAGGGCCGCGCGCGGCACCATATATTTT.

J is TRBJ1-5 and V is TRBV5-8; D call uncertain. V was trimmed by 4 bases and J by 2 bases, leaving 10 bases between them. The CDR3 has 14 residues. Looked up from germline, CDR1 is SGHTS and CDR2 is YDEGEE. The CDR3 is CASSQRTGNQPQHF. DNA of the CDR3: TGTGCCAGCAGCCAGCGGACGGGCAATCAGCCCCAGCATTTT.

Only a few counts were recorded for this clone. This chain's CDR3 is CASGLWDNEQFF. The CDR3 nucleotides read TGTGCCAGTGGGCTTTGGGACAATGAGCAGTTCTTC. The V call is TRBV6-1, the J call TRBJ2-1; D ambiguous. The ends were cut back, 9 bases at V and 5 bases at J, with 11 bases in the middle. This CDR3 contains 12 residues. From germline, CDR1 is MNHNS and CDR2 SASEGT.

This chain uses TRBV5-1 with TRBJ1-6; no clear D gene. The germline V gene has CDR1 SGHRS and CDR2 YFSETQ. This CDR3 has 11 residues. V lost 1 base and J 18 bases, leaving 11 bases between the germline ends. CDR3 sequence: CASSLRLGPHF. CDR3 nucleotides: TGCGCCAGCAGCTTGAGGCTTGGGCCCCACTTT. The full variable domain, completed using reference TRBV5-1 and TRBJ1-6, is KAGVTQTPRYLIKTRGQQVTLSCSPISGHRSVSWYQQTPGQGLQFLFEYFSETQRNKGNFPGRFSGRQFSNSRSEMNVSTLELGDSALYLCASSLRLGPHFGNGTRLTVT.

The chain couples TRBV6-5 to TRBJ1-1; 7 positions match TRBD1. The CDR3 has 15 amino acids. Germline assignment: CDR1 MNHEY and CDR2 SVGAGI. V shed 0 bases and J 1 base; nucleotides not matched to a gene: 2. The CDR3 here is CASSYSNRGNTEAFF. The CDR3 nucleotides read TGTGCCAGCAGTTACTCGAACAGGGGGAACACTGAAGCTTTCTTT.

The rearrangement joins TRBV5-1 to TRBJ2-3; TRBD2 matches 9 bases. CDR1 SGHRS and CDR2 YFSETQ come from the germline V gene. The CDR3 is 15 residues long. V trimming: 1 base; J trimming: 6 bases; junction bases outside the gene matches: 6. DNA of the CDR3: TGCGCCAGCAGCTTGAGCCTAGCGGGGCCGGATACGCAGTATTTT. Translated: CASSLSLAGPDTQYF.

The rearrangement uses TRBV5-6 and TRBJ1-2; 7 nucleotides match TRBD1. V dropped 5 bases and J dropped 3; count of bases not matched to a gene: 4. Per the germline V gene, CDR1 is SGHDT and CDR2 is YYEEEE. This CDR3 is built from 13 residues. The CDR3 sequence is CASSGQDDYGYTF. As DNA, the CDR3 is TGTGCCAGCAGTGGACAGGATGACTATGGCTACACCTTC.

This chain uses TRBV19 with TRBJ1-2; D may be TRBD1 (6 bases). V lost 5 bases, J lost 3 bases, and 16 bases lay in between. CDR3 length: 15 residues. Germline values: CDR1 LNHDA, CDR2 SQIVND (reference sequence). CDR3 residues: CASSLTGFRDYGYTF. CDR3 nucleotide sequence: TGTGCCAGTAGTCTGACAGGTTTCAGGGACTATGGCTACACCTTC.